The text below deals with one T cell receptor (beta chain). Its antigen remains unidentified. The data derive from a study of OX40 agonist ivuxolimab in advanced cancers. Turning to the study itself: Intravenous ivuxolimab at 0.01 to 10 mg/kg was given to patients every 2 weeks. Partial responses were observed in three patients, of whom one had hepatocellular carcinoma and two had cutaneous melanoma.

General observations from the study: In the 0.1 to 3.0 mg/kg range, CD4+ and CD8+ blood T cells had expanded clonally by week 6. Part of the nonresponder group also had normalized T-cell clonal expansion that was low.

TCRdb's copy holds only in-frame clones and misses some; the assay was immunoSEQ multiplex PCR. The sample holds about 45,000 clones, about 88% seen once. Looked up from germline, CDR1 is MNHNY and CDR2 is SVGAGI (reference sequence). V lost 0 bases and J 7 bases, leaving 7 bases between the germline ends. CDR3 length: 14 amino acids. This specimen consisted of CD4+ or CD8+ T cells sorted from blood, obtained in a trial of the OX40 agonist ivuxolimab. V gene TRBV6-6 combines with J gene TRBJ1-6; unclear D gene. The TCR originated in an adult with an advanced solid tumor such as melanoma, head and neck, liver or kidney cancer. CDR3 in DNA: TGTGCCAGCAGTTACTCGACACAGAATTCACCCCTCCACTTT. Translated: CASSYSTQNSPLHF.